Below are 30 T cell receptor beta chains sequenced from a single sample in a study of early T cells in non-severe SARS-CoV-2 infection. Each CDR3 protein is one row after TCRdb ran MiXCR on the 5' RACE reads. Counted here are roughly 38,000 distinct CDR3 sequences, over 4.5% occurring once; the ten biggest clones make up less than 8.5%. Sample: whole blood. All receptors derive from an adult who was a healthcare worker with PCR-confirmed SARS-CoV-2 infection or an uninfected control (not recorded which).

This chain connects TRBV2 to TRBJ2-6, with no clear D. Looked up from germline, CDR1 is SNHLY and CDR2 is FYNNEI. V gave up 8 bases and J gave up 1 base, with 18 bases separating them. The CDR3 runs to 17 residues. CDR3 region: CASRRASMRSGANVLTF. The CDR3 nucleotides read TGTGCCAGCCGTCGGGCCTCGATGCGGTCTGGGGCCAACGTCCTGACTTTC.

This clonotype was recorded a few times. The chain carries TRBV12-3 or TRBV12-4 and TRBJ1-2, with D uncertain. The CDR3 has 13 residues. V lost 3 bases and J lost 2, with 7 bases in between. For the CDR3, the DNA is TGTGCCAGCAGTTTTTCCGGGAACTATGGCTACACCTTC. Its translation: CASSFSGNYGYTF.

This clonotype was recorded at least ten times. The CDR3 reads CASRTLLGGGPYNEQFF. The CDR3 bases are TGTGCCAGCAGAACCCTATTAGGGGGAGGACCCTACAATGAGCAGTTCTTC. The V and J genes are TRBV2 and TRBJ2-1; TRBD1 or TRBD2 may be the D gene (6 bases each). This CDR3 is 17 amino acids long. V was shortened by 6 bases and J by 2 bases, with 20 bases between the two germline ends. Germline lookup yields CDR1 SNHLY and CDR2 FYNNEI.

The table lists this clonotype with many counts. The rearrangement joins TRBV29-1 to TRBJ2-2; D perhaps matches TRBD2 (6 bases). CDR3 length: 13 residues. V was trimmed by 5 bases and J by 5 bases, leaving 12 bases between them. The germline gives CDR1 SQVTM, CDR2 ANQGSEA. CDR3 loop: CSVSEGGTGELFF. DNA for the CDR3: TGCAGCGTTTCCGAGGGAGGTACCGGGGAGCTGTTTTTT.

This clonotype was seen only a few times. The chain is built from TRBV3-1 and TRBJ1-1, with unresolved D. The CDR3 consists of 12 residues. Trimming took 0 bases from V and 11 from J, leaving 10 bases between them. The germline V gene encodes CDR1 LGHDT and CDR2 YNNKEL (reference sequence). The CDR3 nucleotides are TGTGCCAGCAGCCAAGATAGGAGGGAGGCTTTCTTT. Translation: CASSQDRREAFF.

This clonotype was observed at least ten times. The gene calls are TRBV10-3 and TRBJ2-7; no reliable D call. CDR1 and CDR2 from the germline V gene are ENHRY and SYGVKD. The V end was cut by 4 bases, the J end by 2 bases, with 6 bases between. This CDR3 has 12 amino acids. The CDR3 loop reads CAISGEAYEQYF. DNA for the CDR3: TGTGCCATCAGTGGTGAAGCCTACGAGCAGTACTTC.

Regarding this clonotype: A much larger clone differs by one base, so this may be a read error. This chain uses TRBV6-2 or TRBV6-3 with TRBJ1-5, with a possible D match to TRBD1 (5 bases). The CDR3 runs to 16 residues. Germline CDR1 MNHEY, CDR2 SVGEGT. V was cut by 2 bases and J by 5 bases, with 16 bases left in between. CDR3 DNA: TGTGCCAGCAGTTACCCGATCGATGTAGGGGATCAGCCCCAGCATTTT. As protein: CASSYPIDVGDQPQHF.

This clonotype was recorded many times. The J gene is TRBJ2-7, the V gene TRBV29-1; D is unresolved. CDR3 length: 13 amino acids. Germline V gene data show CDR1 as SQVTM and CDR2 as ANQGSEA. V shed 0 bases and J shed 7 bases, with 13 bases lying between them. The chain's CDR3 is CSVEENGLREQYF. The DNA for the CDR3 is TGCAGCGTTGAAGAAAATGGTCTTCGGGAGCAGTACTTC.

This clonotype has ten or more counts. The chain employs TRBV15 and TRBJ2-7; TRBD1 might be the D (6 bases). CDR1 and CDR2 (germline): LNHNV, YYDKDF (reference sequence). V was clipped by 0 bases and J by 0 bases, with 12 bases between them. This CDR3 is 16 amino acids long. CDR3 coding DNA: TGTGCCACCAGCAGAGATCACAGGGTCGGCTCCTACGAGCAGTACTTC. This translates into CATSRDHRVGSYEQYF.

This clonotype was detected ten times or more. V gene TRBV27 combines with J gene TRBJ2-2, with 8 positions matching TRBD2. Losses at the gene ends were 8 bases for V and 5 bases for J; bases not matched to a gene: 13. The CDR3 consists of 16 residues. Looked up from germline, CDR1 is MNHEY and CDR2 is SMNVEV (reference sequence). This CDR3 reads CASCPGAGGSTGELFF. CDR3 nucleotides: TGTGCCAGCTGCCCTGGCGCGGGAGGAAGTACCGGGGAGCTGTTTTTT.

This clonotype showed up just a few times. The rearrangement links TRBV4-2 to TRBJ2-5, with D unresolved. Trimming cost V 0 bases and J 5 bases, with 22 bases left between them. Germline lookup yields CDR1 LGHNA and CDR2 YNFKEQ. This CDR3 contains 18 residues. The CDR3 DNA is TGTGCCAGCAGCCAAGAGAGTAAAGTAGGACCCGTAAAGGAGACCCAGTACTTC. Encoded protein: CASSQESKVGPVKETQYF.

The CDR3 protein is CSVPGQGTDTQYF. The CDR3 coding sequence is TGCAGCGTTCCTGGACAGGGCACAGATACGCAGTATTTT. This chain joins TRBV29-1 and TRBJ2-3, with 7 nucleotides matching TRBD1. The CDR3 is made up of 13 amino acids. The V gene's germline CDR1 is SQVTM and CDR2 ANQGSEA. V lost 5 bases to trimming and J lost 1 base; unmatched junction nucleotides: 3.

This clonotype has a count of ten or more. The CDR3 protein is CASSETGGPGEQFF. The CDR3 DNA sequence: TGTGCCAGCAGTGAAACAGGGGGCCCAGGTGAGCAGTTCTTC. The J gene is TRBJ2-1, the V gene TRBV6-1, with 9 bases fitting TRBD1. V shed 2 bases and J 9 bases; nucleotides not matched to a gene: 5. Germline V CDR1 and CDR2: MNHNS, SASEGT. The CDR3 consists of 14 residues.

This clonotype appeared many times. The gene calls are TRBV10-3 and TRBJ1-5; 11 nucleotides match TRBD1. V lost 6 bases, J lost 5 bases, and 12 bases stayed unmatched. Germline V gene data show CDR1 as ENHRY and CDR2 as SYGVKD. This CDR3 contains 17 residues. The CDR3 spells CAISQGQGGLGDQPQHF. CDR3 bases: TGTGCCATCAGCCAGGGACAGGGGGGCCTCGGGGATCAGCCCCAGCATTTT.

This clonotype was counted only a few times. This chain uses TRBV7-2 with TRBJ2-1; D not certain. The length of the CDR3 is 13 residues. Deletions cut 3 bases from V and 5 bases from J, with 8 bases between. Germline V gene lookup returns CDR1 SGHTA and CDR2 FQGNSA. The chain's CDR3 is CASSLPYHNEQFF. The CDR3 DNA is TGTGCCAGCAGCTTGCCGTACCACAATGAGCAGTTCTTC.

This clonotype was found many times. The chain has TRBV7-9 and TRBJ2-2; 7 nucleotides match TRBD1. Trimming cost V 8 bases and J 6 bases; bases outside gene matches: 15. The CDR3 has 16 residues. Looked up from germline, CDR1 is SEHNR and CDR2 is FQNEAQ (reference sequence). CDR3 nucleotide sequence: TGTGCCAGCCGTGACAAGACAGGGATTTCGTCCGGGGAGCTGTTTTTT. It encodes CASRDKTGISSGELFF.

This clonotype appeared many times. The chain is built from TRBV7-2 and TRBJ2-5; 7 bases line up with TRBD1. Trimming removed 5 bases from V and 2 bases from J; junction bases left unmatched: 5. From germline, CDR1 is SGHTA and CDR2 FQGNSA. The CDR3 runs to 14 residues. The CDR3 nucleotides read TGTGCCAGCAGCCTCCGGACAGGACAAGAGACCCAGTACTTC. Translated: CASSLRTGQETQYF.

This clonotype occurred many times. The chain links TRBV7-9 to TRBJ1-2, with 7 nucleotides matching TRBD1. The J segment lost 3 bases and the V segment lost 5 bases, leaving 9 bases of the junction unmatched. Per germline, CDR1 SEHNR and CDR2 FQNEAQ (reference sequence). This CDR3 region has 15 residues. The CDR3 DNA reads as TGTGCCAGCAGCCCCCCGGACAGGAGGGACTATGGCTACACCTTC. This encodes CASSPPDRRDYGYTF.

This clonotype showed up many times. CDR3 bases: TGTGCCAGCAGGGTCTTCGGGAGGGCCCCCAATGAGCAGTTCTTC. It yields the protein CASRVFGRAPNEQFF. V gene TRBV11-3 combines with J gene TRBJ2-1, with 8 bases matching TRBD2. The CDR3 has 15 residues. From germline, CDR1 is SGHNT and CDR2 YENEEA. After removal of 6 bases from V and 6 bases from J, the junction contained 10 bases not matched to a gene. The complete variable domain, with remaining parts taken from reference TRBV11-3 and TRBJ2-1, reads EAGVVQSPRYKIIEKKQPVAFWCNPISGHNTLYWYLQNLGQGPELLIRYENEEAVDDSQLPKDRFSAERLKGVDSTLKIQPAELGDSAVYLCASRVFGRAPNEQFFGPGTRLTVL.

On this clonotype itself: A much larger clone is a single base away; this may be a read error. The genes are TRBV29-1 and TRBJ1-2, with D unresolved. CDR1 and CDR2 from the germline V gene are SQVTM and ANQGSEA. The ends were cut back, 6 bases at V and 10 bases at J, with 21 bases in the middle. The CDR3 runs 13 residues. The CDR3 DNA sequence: TGCAGCGTCGTTCCGGGCCCGGCGGACGACTACACCTTC. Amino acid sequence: CSVVPGPADDYTF.

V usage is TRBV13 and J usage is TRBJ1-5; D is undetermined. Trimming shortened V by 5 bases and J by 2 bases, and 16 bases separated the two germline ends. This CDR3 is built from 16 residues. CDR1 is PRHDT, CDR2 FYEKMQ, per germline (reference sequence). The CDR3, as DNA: TGTGCCAGCAGCAACCCCCCCCGGGGAGGCAATCAGCCCCAGCATTTT. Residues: CASSNPPRGGNQPQHF.

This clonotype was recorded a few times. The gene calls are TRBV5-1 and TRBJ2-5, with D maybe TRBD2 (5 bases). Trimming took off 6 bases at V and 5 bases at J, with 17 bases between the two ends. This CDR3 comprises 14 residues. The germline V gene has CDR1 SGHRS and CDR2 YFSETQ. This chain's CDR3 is CASNFDRGQETQYF. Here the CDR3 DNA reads TGCGCCAGCAATTTCGATCGAGGGCAGGAGACCCAGTACTTC.

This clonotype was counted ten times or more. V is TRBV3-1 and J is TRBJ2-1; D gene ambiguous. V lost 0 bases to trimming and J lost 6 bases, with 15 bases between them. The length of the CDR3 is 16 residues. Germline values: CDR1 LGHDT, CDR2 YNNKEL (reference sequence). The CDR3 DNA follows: TGTGCCAGCAGCCAAGATCGGGTTATCTCGGGCAATGAGCAGTTCTTC. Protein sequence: CASSQDRVISGNEQFF.

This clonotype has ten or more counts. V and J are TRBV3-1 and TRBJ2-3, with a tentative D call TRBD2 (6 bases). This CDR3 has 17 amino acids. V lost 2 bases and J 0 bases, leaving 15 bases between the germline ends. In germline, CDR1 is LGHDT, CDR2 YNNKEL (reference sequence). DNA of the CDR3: TGTGCCAGCAGCCAACCCCCGCGGGGAGGTAGCACAGATACGCAGTATTTT. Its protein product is CASSQPPRGGSTDTQYF.

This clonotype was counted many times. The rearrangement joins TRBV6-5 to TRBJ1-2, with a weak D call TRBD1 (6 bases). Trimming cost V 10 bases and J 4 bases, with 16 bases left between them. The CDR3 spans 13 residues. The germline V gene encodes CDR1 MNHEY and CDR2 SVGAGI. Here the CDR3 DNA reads TGTGCCACCAGGCGGGGGCTCAGCTATGGCTACACCTTC. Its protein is CATRRGLSYGYTF.

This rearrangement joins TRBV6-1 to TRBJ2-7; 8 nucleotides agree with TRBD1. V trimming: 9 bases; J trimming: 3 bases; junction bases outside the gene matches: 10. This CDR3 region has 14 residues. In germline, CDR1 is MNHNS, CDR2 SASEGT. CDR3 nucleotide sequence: TGTGCCAGTTGGGTCGGCGGACAGGGCTACGAGCAGTACTTC. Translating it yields CASWVGGQGYEQYF.

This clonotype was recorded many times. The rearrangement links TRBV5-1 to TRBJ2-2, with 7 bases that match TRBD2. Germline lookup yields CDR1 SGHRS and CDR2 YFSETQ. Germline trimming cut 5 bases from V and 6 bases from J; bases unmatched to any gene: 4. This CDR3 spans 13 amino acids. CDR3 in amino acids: CASRIAGAGELFF. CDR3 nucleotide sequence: TGCGCCAGCAGGATAGCGGGTGCCGGGGAGCTGTTTTTT.

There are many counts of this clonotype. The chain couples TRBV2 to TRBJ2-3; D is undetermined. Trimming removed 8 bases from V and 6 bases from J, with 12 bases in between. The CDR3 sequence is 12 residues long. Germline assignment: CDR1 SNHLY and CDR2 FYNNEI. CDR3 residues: CASFVSGDTQYF. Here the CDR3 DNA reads TGTGCCAGCTTCGTGTCCGGGGATACGCAGTATTTT. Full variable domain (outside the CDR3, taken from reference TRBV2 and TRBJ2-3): EPEVTQTPSHQVTQMGQEVILRCVPISNHLYFYWYRQILGQKVEFLVSFYNNEISEKSEIFDDQFSVERPDGSNFTLKIRSTKLEDSAMYFCASFVSGDTQYFGPGTRLTVL.

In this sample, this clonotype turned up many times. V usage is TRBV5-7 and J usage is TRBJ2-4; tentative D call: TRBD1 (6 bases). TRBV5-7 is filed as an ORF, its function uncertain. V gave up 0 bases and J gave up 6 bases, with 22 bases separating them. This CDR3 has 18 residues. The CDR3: CASSLAVVRQIGGNIQYF. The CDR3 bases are TGTGCCAGCAGCTTGGCAGTAGTCCGGCAGATAGGGGGAAACATTCAGTACTTC.

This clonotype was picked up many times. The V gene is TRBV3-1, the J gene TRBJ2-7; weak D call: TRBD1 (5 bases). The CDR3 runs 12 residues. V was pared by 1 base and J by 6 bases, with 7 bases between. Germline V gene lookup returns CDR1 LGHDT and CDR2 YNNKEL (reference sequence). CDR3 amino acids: CASSQVGAEQYF. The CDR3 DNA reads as TGTGCCAGCAGCCAAGTTGGGGCCGAGCAGTACTTC.